A single TCR beta chain is shown here with its context. This sample is drawn from a study of blood T cell repertoires in COVID-19. In the study overall: Samples of COVID-19 (acute and convalescent) were obtained from the United States, Italy and Spain. PBMCs, B-cell-depleted T cells, or T cells provided the cDNA or gDNA that made up the material.

The CDR3 sequence is 15 residues long. Germline CDR1 and CDR2: MDHEN and SYDVKM. Trimming removed 3 bases from V and 5 bases from J; junction bases left unmatched: 3. In the original processing: It was from reference gene primer amplification that nucleated cell counts were estimated. Using immunoSEQ multiplex PCR, the repertoire was profiled, and TCRdb retains in-frame clones only, with some absent. That table supplies the V and J calls and clone size; D and trimming were determined from the DNA. The sample lists more than 65,000 clones; around 90% were seen once. Specimen: peripheral blood. The chain is built from TRBV28 and TRBJ1-5, with 11 positions matching TRBD1. The receptor's source is a woman aged 80 or over with active or convalescent COVID-19. CDR3 protein: CASSLGQGVYQPQHF. CDR3 coding DNA: TGTGCCAGCAGTTTGGGACAGGGGGTTTATCAGCCCCAGCATTTT.